This T cell receptor (beta chain) emerged from a study of identical twins. Whole-study findings and limits: Models predicted less out-of-frame TCR alpha sharing in monozygotic twins than was found.

MiXCR was run by TCRdb on the 5' RACE reads, yielding one entry per CDR3 protein. The table lists some 330,000 distinct CDR3 sequences, 7% to 9.5% of them singletons. This clonotype was detected only a few times. What it recognizes is unknown. The CDR3 spans 16 residues. CDR1 SGHRS and CDR2 YFSETQ come from the germline V gene. With 5 bases removed from V and 3 bases from J, the gap between germline ends came to 18 bases. This clonotype originated in a woman aged 45 to 65 in good health. Sequencing used naive T cells sorted from blood. J is TRBJ2-1 and V is TRBV5-1, with D perhaps matching TRBD2 (5 bases). The CDR3 is CASRTNPARDYNEQFF. The CDR3 bases are TGCGCCAGCAGAACTAACCCGGCCCGGGACTACAATGAGCAGTTCTTC.